The entry that follows covers one TCR beta chain sequence. The antigen it binds to is not known. No base qualities exist here, and no much larger clone lies one base off it. The library was made by the immunoSEQ multiplex PCR assay. The table comes from immuneACCESS by way of TCRdb, which keeps in-frame sequences with V and J called. Part of the clones is missing from these tables; in studies checked, under half for an unresolved V gene and the rest for unknown reasons. The sample includes around 57,000 clones, with approximately 92% observed a single time. The ten largest make up around 0.25% of the sample. The data were obtained in a study of T cell changes during pregnancy in multiple sclerosis (dated by TCRdb to the late 2010s). Some background on the complete study: The study examined how the T cell repertoire changed over the course of pregnancy in women with multiple sclerosis.

The CDR3 holds 16 amino acids from the cysteine to the phenylalanine. The read is trimmed to its CDR3 DNA, 48 bases read in frame from base 1. CDR1 and CDR2, per the germline V gene, are WSHSY and SAAADI. Trimming accounts for 8 bases at V and 2 bases at J, while the number of junction bases matched to no gene is 13. Recombination joined TRBV10-2 with TRBJ2-3; TRBD2 fits 7 bases in the junction. Sequenced here: CD4+ T cells from peripheral blood mononuclear cells, sampled in the third trimester of pregnancy. This TCR came from a female donor with multiple sclerosis, enrolled in a pregnancy study. The DNA sequence is given as TGCGCCAGCTCAGGCCGAGGGCTAGCGGTCACAGATACGCAGTATTTT. Translated, it gives CASSGRGLAVTDTQYF.